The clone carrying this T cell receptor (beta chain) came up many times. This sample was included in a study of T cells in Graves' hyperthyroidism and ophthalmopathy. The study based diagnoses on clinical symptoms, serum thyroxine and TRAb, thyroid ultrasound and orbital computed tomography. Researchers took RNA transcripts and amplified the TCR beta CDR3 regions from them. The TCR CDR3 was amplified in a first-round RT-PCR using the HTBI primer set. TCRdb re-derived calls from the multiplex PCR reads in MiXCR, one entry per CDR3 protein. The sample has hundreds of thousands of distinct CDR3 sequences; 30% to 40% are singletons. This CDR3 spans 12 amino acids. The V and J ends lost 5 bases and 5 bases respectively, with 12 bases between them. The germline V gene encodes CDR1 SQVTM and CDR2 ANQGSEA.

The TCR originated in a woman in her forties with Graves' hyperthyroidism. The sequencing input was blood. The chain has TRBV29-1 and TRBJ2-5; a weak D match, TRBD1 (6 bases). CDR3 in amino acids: CSVPGTMETQYF. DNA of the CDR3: TGCAGCGTTCCCGGGACAATGGAGACCCAGTACTTC.